A selection of T cell receptor beta chains follows, all from one sample in a study of early T cells in non-severe SARS-CoV-2 infection. TCRdb processed the 5' RACE reads anew with MiXCR; each CDR3 protein has one entry. The table has 45,000 to 75,000 distinct CDR3 sequences, about 12% seen once; the top ten hold approximately 4.8%. Sequenced material: whole blood. Receptors were obtained from an adult who was a healthcare worker with PCR-confirmed SARS-CoV-2 infection or an uninfected control (not recorded which). CDR3s include the opening cysteine and the closing phenylalanine or tryptophan. A D gene is named only where the DNA matches it firmly. The size entry is marked missing in some rows and otherwise reads once, few, many or a size class.

J	size	D	V	CDR3	DNA
TRBJ1-4	.	TRBD1	TRBV7-2	CASSLYAGGNEKLFF	TGTGCCAGCAGCTTATATGCAGGGGGCAATGAAAAACTGTTTTTT
TRBJ1-5	many	.	TRBV9	CASSEGVGSNQPQHF	TGTGCCAGCAGCGAGGGGGTTGGTAGCAATCAGCCCCAGCATTTT
TRBJ2-5	.	.	TRBV7-9	CASSFFQDTETQYF	TGTGCCAGCAGCTTTTTCCAGGACACCGAGACCCAGTACTTC
TRBJ1-2	few	.	TRBV29-1	CSAGLGDTF	TGCAGCGCTGGGCTTGGGGACACCTTC
TRBJ2-1	.	.	TRBV7-2	CASCLPGTYNEQFF	TGTGCCAGCTGTTTACCGGGAACCTACAATGAGCAGTTCTTC
TRBJ2-2	.	.	TRBV4-3	CASGVSNTGELFF	TGCGCCAGCGGAGTCAGTAACACCGGGGAGCTGTTTTTT
TRBJ1-2	many	.	TRBV29-1	CSVESGAAEGYTF	TGCAGCGTTGAATCAGGGGCGGCCGAGGGCTACACCTTC
TRBJ2-7	medium-sized	.	TRBV13	CASSLTSATYEQYF	TGTGCCAGCAGCTTAACGAGCGCCACCTACGAGCAGTACTTC
TRBJ2-3	many	TRBD1	TRBV5-1	CASSLATGPDTQYF	TGCGCCAGCAGCTTGGCGACAGGGCCAGATACGCAGTATTTT
TRBJ2-7	.	.	TRBV6-6	CAAGAGGSSYEQYF	TGTGCCGCAGGGGCCGGGGGCAGCTCCTACGAGCAGTACTTC
TRBJ2-7	.	.	TRBV20-1	CSARDYQPFSSYEQYF	TGCAGTGCTAGAGATTACCAGCCCTTTTCCTCCTACGAGCAGTACTTC
TRBJ2-2	.	TRBD2	TRBV5-5	CASSSGTSGGARAGELFF	TGTGCCAGCAGCTCCGGGACTAGCGGGGGGGCTCGTGCCGGGGAGCTGTTTTTT
TRBJ2-7	.	.	TRBV6-2/TRBV6-3	CASSYGTQRAYEQYF	TGTGCCAGCAGTTACGGGACACAAAGAGCCTACGAGCAGTACTTC
TRBJ2-1	few	.	TRBV10-1	CASSDSNEQFF	TGCGCCAGCAGTGATAGCAATGAGCAGTTCTTC
TRBJ2-1	.	.	TRBV7-8	CASSPRVISYNEQFF	TGTGCCAGCAGCCCGCGGGTGATATCCTACAATGAGCAGTTCTTC
TRBJ2-1	.	TRBD1	TRBV29-1	CSVEWDRNNEQFF	TGCAGCGTTGAATGGGACAGAAACAATGAGCAGTTCTTC
TRBJ2-2	once	TRBD2	TRBV9	CATSVAPATSGPNTGELFF	TGTGCCACCAGCGTAGCCCCGGCCACTAGCGGACCGAACACCGGGGAGCTGTTTTTT
TRBJ1-2	few	TRBD1	TRBV7-9	CASSSRDRLAGNYGYTF	TGTGCCAGCAGCTCCCGGGACAGGCTGGCGGGAAACTATGGCTACACCTTC
TRBJ1-2	.	TRBD1	TRBV6-1	CASSEAGQFYGYTF	TGTGCCAGCAGTGAAGCGGGACAGTTTTATGGCTACACCTTC
TRBJ2-1	medium-sized	.	TRBV11-2	CASSLARQDEEQFF	TGTGCCAGCAGCCTAGCCCGACAGGACGAGGAGCAGTTCTTC
TRBJ2-7	.	.	TRBV7-2	CASSWVVQGLQWEQYF	TGTGCCAGCAGCTGGGTAGTGCAAGGACTACAATGGGAGCAGTACTTC
TRBJ1-1	.	.	TRBV19	CASSTSSLMNTEAFF	TGTGCCAGTAGTACCTCAAGCCTCATGAACACTGAAGCTTTCTTT
TRBJ1-2	many	.	TRBV3-1	CASSQDSQGVYGYTF	TGTGCCAGCAGCCAAGATTCCCAGGGTGTATATGGCTACACCTTC
TRBJ2-1	many	TRBD2	TRBV11-2	CASSKTSAASFNEQFF	TGTGCCAGCAGCAAGACTAGCGCGGCGTCCTTCAATGAGCAGTTCTTC
TRBJ1-3	.	.	TRBV18	CASSPKGTPGVDTIYF	TGTGCCAGCTCACCTAAAGGGACACCCGGGGTGGACACCATATATTTT
TRBJ2-3	many	TRBD2	TRBV7-2	CASSAPGLAGPDTQYF	TGTGCCAGCAGCGCGCCGGGACTAGCGGGACCAGATACGCAGTATTTT
TRBJ2-1	.	.	TRBV20-1	CSVPVLVDNEQFF	TGCAGTGTCCCGGTTTTAGTGGACAATGAGCAGTTCTTC
TRBJ1-1	.	.	TRBV12-3/TRBV12-4	CASSLVGEAFF	TGTGCCAGCAGTTTAGTCGGTGAAGCTTTCTTT
TRBJ2-2	.	.	TRBV7-2	CATRGANTGELFF	TGTGCCACGCGAGGCGCGAACACCGGGGAGCTGTTTTTT
TRBJ1-4	few	.	TRBV27	CASSFAFANEKLFF	TGTGCCAGCAGTTTCGCATTCGCTAATGAAAAACTGTTTTTT
TRBJ1-1	.	TRBD1	TRBV18	CASSPSTGVGTEAFF	TGTGCCAGCTCACCCTCGACAGGGGTGGGCACTGAAGCTTTCTTT
TRBJ1-5	once	TRBD1	TRBV6-5	CASSYRQGANQPQHF	TGTGCCAGCAGTTACAGGCAGGGGGCAAATCAGCCCCAGCATTTT
TRBJ1-5	many	.	TRBV25-1	CALKVLTGSNQPQHF	TGTGCCTTAAAAGTTCTCACAGGGAGCAATCAGCCCCAGCATTTT
TRBJ2-7	.	.	TRBV5-1	CASSLPPPSYEQYF	TGCGCCAGCAGCTTGCCCCCTCCCTCCTACGAGCAGTACTTC
TRBJ2-7	few	.	TRBV10-3	CAISESSYEQYF	TGTGCCATCAGTGAGTCAAGTTACGAGCAGTACTTC
TRBJ1-1	few	TRBD1	TRBV11-2	CASSPDREGGKAFF	TGTGCCAGCAGCCCTGACAGGGAAGGAGGGAAAGCTTTCTTT
TRBJ1-4	.	.	TRBV5-1	CARGRGPFGEKLFF	TGCGCCAGAGGACGGGGTCCCTTTGGTGAAAAACTGTTTTTT
TRBJ1-2	few	TRBD1	TRBV7-2	CASSRTGGYYGYTF	TGTGCCAGCAGCAGGACAGGGGGCTACTATGGCTACACCTTC
TRBJ1-4	few	.	TRBV12-3/TRBV12-4	CASSVDGNEKLFF	TGTGCCAGCAGCGTTGATGGTAATGAAAAACTGTTTTTT
TRBJ2-5	few	.	TRBV6-5	CASRRVGIRFETQYF	TGTGCCAGCAGGAGAGTTGGTATTCGCTTTGAGACCCAGTACTTC
TRBJ2-1	.	TRBD1	TRBV5-1	CASSLEGGHYNEQFF	TGCGCCAGCAGCTTGGAAGGGGGCCATTACAATGAGCAGTTCTTC
TRBJ2-7	.	TRBD1	TRBV5-1	CASSISDQGADEQYF	TGCGCCAGCAGCATCTCAGATCAGGGGGCGGACGAGCAGTACTTC
TRBJ1-1	many	.	TRBV29-1	CSVEVGGESTEAFF	TGCAGCGTTGAAGTGGGGGGCGAGTCTACTGAAGCTTTCTTT
TRBJ2-4	.	.	TRBV5-6	CASPRRLAKNIQYF	TGTGCCAGCCCCAGGCGCCTAGCCAAAAACATTCAGTACTTC
TRBJ2-3	.	TRBD2	TRBV10-2	CASSAGGGRDTQYF	TGCGCCAGCAGTGCCGGGGGAGGGAGGGATACGCAGTATTTT
TRBJ1-1	.	TRBD1	TRBV5-1	CASSSGQGVPEAFF	TGCGCCAGCAGCTCGGGACAGGGAGTGCCTGAAGCTTTCTTT